This paragraph covers one TCR beta chain sequence. There is no known antigen for this receptor. Base-call qualities are not available, and no considerably larger clone is one nucleotide away. The library was produced with the immunoSEQ multiplex PCR assay. DNA was isolated with Qiagen DNeasy or QIAamp micro DNA kits and TCRB sequenced with the Adaptive Biotechnology human TCRB sequencing kit. Sequencing of TCRB libraries was performed on an Illumina MiSeq. Turning to the authors' computational methods: The kit provider's software was used to analyze TCRB sequence data, and Fisher's exact test was applied to assess tumor enrichment of clonotype templates. The table was pulled from immuneACCESS by TCRdb, which kept in-frame rearrangements only. Such tables lose some clones; where checked, under half of the loss comes from unresolved V genes, and the rest has no known cause. From that table come the V and J calls and clone size; the DNA was used to work out D and trimming. The sample table contains approximately 10,000 clones; only one count was recorded for 50% to 75% of them. 15% of the sample is in the top ten clones.

The record originates from a study of CD4 T cells in lung cancer (dated by TCRdb to the late 2010s). For the study in its entirety: To find responses to candidate mutation-encoded neoepitopes, the study screened blood T cells from NSCLC patients and isolated neoantigen-specific CD4+ T-cell clones and TCRs. Several patients undergoing curative-intent resections for stage I-III non-small cell lung cancer provided the tumor and non-adjacent lung tissue. The patients who underwent resection had lung adenocarcinoma or squamous cell carcinoma, were aged 60 to 69 when blood was donated, and were mostly former smokers. Before blood donation, treatments including platinum chemotherapy had been received by the patients, and nivolumab or pembrolizumab had been received by some of the patients. Deep sequencing of TCRB was used to follow the frequency of neoantigen-specific clonotypes in tumor resections, non-adjacent lung and cultured T-cell products. What the authors observed across the whole study: Some blood-derived responses might reflect in vitro priming of naive T cells or cross-reactivity rather than memory responses to the cancer.

Trimming leaves V shorter by 1 base and J shorter by 2 bases, with the junction holding 1 base beyond the gene matches. The CDR3 spans 14 residues, from the cysteine through the phenylalanine. Only the CDR3 DNA is retained, 42 bases long and in frame from the first base. The germline V gene sets CDR1 to LGHNA and CDR2 to YNFKEQ. From the same resection, non-adjacent lung tissue was collected as far as possible from the malignant lesion, at a distance of at least 3 cm. Input material: normal lung tissue taken away from the tumor. The V and J segments used are TRBV4-2 and TRBJ2-7, with TRBD1 identical over 8 junction bases. This TCR derives from a man between 60 and 75 years old with non-small cell lung cancer. In nucleotides, the sequence is TGTGCCAGCAGCCAAGGACAGGGGACCTACGAGCAGTACTTC. Its amino acids are CASSQGQGTYEQYF.